Listed below are T cell receptor beta chains from one sample, sequenced in a study of blood T cell repertoires in COVID-19. Sequencing used immunoSEQ multiplex PCR; TCRdb keeps in-frame clones, though not all of them. Among about 45,000 clones listed, about 88% were seen once. Sequencing used peripheral blood. Receptor source: a man aged 70-80 years with active COVID-19. Both conserved end residues are trimmed from each CDR3.

TRBJ2-5 TRBV6-2/TRBV6-3 ASSYGRLAGGVETQY
TRBJ1-4 TRBV5-1 ATSTADNEKLF
TRBJ1-2 TRBV6-2/TRBV6-3 ASSYQGNYGYT
TRBJ1-1 TRBV2 ASMTFLRGTEAF
TRBJ2-3 TRBV3-1/TRBV3-2 ASSQVLAVDTQY
TRBJ2-7 TRBV7-2 ASSLRGAGQGRYEQY
TRBJ2-2 TRBV7-2 ASGRPNTGELF
TRBJ2-7 TRBV3-1/TRBV3-2 ASSRIPGTSGGANEQY
TRBJ1-3 TRBV29-1 SVTTGPGNTIY
TRBJ2-7 TRBV4-1 ASSHATGTYEQY
TRBJ1-4 TRBV5-1 ASSLGTGSANEKLF
TRBJ1-3 TRBV6-2/TRBV6-3 ASSGTAAGNTIY
TRBJ2-7 TRBV14 ASSQGTMGFYEQY
TRBJ1-5 TRBV5-1 ASSLGLDQPQH
TRBJ1-1 TRBV7-3 ASSYSSYTEAF
TRBJ2-7 TRBV14 ASSHPGHYYEQY
TRBJ2-7 TRBV28 ASSLGSRAYEQY